Sequencing of this T cell receptor beta chain was carried out in a study of CD8 T cells in ankylosing spondylitis. Study results and limitations: Disease-linked clones reportedly concentrated significantly in matched ankylosing spondylitis synovial fluid. One TCR beta motif, made up of roughly 8 highly homologous variants, appeared characteristic of ankylosing spondylitis blood. Disease-linked clones, CD8+, were relatively rare in peripheral blood.

As to this clonotype: The target antigen is unknown.

TCRdb used MiXCR to reprocess the 5' RACE reads, holding one entry per CDR3 protein. Of more than 250,000 distinct CDR3 sequences in the sample, around 7.6% were seen once. The germline CDR1 and CDR2 sequences are SGHRS and YFSETQ. The CDR3 loop spans 15 amino acids. Trimming took 0 bases from V and 2 from J, leaving 12 bases between them. The sequence derives from a male donor with ankylosing spondylitis. Sequencing used blood, either unsorted or a sorted T cell fraction (not recorded which). The gene calls are TRBV5-1 and TRBJ2-7; TRBD1 might be the D (5 bases). CDR3 DNA: TGCGCCAGCAGCTTGGACAGGCCCCCCACCTACGAGCAGTACTTC. Protein product: CASSLDRPPTYEQYF.